The 7 T cell receptor beta chains below come from one sample, sequenced in a study of memory CD4+ T cells and cytomegalovirus serostatus. Single viable CD3+CD4+CD8-CD45RO+ cells were sorted as the memory CD4+ T cells. TCRdb's copy holds only in-frame clones and misses some; the assay was immunoSEQ multiplex PCR. The sample records some 47,000 clones, 78% being singletons. The sample comprised memory CD4+ T cells from blood. Source of these receptors: an adult in good health and CMV-seronegative.

This clone was observed a few times. V gene TRBV7-2 combines with J gene TRBJ2-5; D is unclear. V lost 5 bases and J 4 bases, leaving 5 bases between the germline ends. The CDR3 covers 11 residues. The germline CDR1 and CDR2 sequences are SGHTA and FQGNSA. CDR3 in DNA: TGTGCCAGCAGCGCCAGAGAGACCCAGTACTTC. Amino acid sequence: CASSARETQYF.

J is TRBJ1-2 and V is TRBV5-4; D possibly corresponds to TRBD1 (5 bases). The length of the CDR3 is 14 residues. V dropped 1 base and J dropped 2 bases, with 9 bases sitting between them. The germline CDR1 and CDR2 sequences are SGHNT and YYREEE (reference sequence). CDR3 in amino acids: CASSLRAGNYGYTF. In DNA form, the CDR3 reads TGTGCCAGCAGCTTGAGAGCAGGGAACTATGGCTACACCTTC.

This sequence joins TRBV5-4 and TRBJ2-3; 10 positions match TRBD2. This CDR3 has 15 residues. The germline gives CDR1 SGHNT, CDR2 YYREEE (reference sequence). V dropped 5 bases and J dropped 4; count of bases not matched to a gene: 7. The CDR3 bases are TGTGCCAGCAGTCTCAGCGGGGGGGCCGCAGATACGCAGTATTTT. Its translation is CASSLSGGAADTQYF. Combining the CDR3 with reference TRBV5-4 and TRBJ2-3 gives the whole variable domain ETGVTQSPTHLIKTRGQQVTLRCSSQSGHNTVSWYQQALGQGPQFIFQYYREEENGRGNFPPRFSGLQFPNYSSELNVNALELDDSALYLCASSLSGGAADTQYFGPGTRLTVL.

This clone was observed a few times. Here the CDR3 DNA reads TGTGCCAGTCAGGACAGGGCCGACGGGGAGCTGTTTTTT. This translates into CASQDRADGELFF. V is TRBV19 and J is TRBJ2-2, with 8 bases matching TRBD1. The CDR3 has 13 amino acids. V gave up 8 bases and J gave up 7 bases; unmatched junction bases: 6. The germline gives CDR1 LNHDA, CDR2 SQIVND (reference sequence).

Here the CDR3 reads CASSLSGFRYNEQFF. The DNA for the CDR3 is TGTGCCAGCAGCTTAAGCGGGTTTCGTTACAATGAGCAGTTCTTC. V gene TRBV5-4 combines with J gene TRBJ2-1; possible D gene TRBD2, 6 bases. Between the trimmed V and J ends, which lost 2 bases and 4 bases, there was a span of 13 bases. In germline, CDR1 is SGHNT, CDR2 YYREEE (reference sequence). This CDR3 contains 15 residues.

This chain uses TRBV28 with TRBJ1-2; no reliable D call. CDR3 length equals 14 residues. Germline V lookup: CDR1 MDHEN, CDR2 SYDVKM. The ends were cut back, 6 bases at V and 2 bases at J, with 13 bases in the middle. The CDR3 DNA is TGTGCCAGCAGCAGAGGAGGCAGGAACTATGGCTACACCTTC. Amino acids: CASSRGGRNYGYTF.

This chain links TRBV5-6 with TRBJ2-2; D is uncertain. The CDR3 consists of 13 residues. V was cut by 3 bases and J by 4 bases, with 7 bases left in between. The germline V gene has CDR1 SGHDT and CDR2 YYEEEE. DNA of the CDR3: TGTGCCAGCAGCTGGGGAAGCACCGGGGAGCTGTTTTTT. Translating gives CASSWGSTGELFF.